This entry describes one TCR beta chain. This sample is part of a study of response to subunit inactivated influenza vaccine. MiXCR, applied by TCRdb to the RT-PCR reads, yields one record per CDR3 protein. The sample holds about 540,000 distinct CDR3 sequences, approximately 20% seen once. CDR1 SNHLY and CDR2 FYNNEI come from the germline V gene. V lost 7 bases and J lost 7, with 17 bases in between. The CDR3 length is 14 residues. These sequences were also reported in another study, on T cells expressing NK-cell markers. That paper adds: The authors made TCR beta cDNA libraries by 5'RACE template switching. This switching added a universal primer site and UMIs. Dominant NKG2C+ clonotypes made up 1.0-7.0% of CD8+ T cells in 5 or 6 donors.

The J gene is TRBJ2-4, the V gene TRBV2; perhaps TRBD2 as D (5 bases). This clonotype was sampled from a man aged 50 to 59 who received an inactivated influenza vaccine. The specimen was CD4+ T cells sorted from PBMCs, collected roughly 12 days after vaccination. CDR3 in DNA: TGTGCCAGCAATAGAGGGCAGCCTTTTAACATTCAGTACTTC. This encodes CASNRGQPFNIQYF. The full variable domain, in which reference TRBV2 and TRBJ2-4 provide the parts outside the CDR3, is EPEVTQTPSHQVTQMGQEVILRCVPISNHLYFYWYRQILGQKVEFLVSFYNNEISEKSEIFDDQFSVERPDGSNFTLKIRSTKLEDSAMYFCASNRGQPFNIQYFGAGTRLSVL.